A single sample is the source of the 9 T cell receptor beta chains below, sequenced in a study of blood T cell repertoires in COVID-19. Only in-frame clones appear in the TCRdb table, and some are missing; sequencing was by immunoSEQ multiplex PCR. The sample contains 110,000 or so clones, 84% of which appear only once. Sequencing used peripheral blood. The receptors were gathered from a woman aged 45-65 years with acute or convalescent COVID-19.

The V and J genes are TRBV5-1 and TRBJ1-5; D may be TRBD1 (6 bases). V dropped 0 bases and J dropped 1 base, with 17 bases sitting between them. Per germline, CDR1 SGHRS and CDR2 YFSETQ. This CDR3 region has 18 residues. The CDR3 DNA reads TGCGCCAGCAGCTTGGTTGGGGGCGAGATGGGGAGCAATCAGCCCCAGCATTTT. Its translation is CASSLVGGEMGSNQPQHF.

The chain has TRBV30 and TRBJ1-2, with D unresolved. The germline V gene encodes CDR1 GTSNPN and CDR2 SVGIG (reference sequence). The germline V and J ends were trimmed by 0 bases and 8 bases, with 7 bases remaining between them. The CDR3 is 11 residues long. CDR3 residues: CAWSVLKGYTF. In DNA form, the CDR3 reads TGTGCCTGGAGTGTACTAAAGGGCTACACCTTC.

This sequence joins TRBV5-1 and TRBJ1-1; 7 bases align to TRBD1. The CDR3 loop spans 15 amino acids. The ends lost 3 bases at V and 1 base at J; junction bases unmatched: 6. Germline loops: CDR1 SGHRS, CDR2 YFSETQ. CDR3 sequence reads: CASSSKQGRNTEAFF. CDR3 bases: TGCGCCAGCAGCTCAAAACAGGGGAGGAACACTGAAGCTTTCTTT.

CDR3 sequence reads: CASSLRGNTEAFF. Here the CDR3 DNA reads TGTGCCAGCAGCCTCAGGGGAAACACTGAAGCTTTCTTT. V usage is TRBV6-5 and J usage is TRBJ1-1; the D gene is possibly TRBD1 (6 bases). The CDR3 contains 13 residues. Trimming pared 6 bases from V and 2 bases from J, leaving 10 bases between. Germline V CDR1 and CDR2: MNHEY, SVGAGI.

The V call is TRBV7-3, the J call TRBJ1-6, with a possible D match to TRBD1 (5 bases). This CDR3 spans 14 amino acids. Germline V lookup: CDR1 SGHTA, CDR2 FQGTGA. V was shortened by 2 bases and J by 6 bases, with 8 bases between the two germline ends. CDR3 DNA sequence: TGTGCCAGCAGCTTATCAGGGCCTAATTCACCCCTCCACTTT. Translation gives CASSLSGPNSPLHF.

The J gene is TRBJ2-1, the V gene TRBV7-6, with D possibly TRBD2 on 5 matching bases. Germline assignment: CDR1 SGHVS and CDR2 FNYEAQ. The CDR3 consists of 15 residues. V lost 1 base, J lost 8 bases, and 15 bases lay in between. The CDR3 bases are TGTGCCAGCAGCTTAGAAGTGCGGGTTTCGGATGAGCAGTTCTTC. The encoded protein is CASSLEVRVSDEQFF. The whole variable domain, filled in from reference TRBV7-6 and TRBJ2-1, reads GAGVSQSPRYKVTKRGQDVALRCDPISGHVSLYWYRQALGQGPEFLTYFNYEAQQDKSGLPNDRFSAERPEGSISTLTIQRTEQRDSAMYRCASSLEVRVSDEQFFGPGTRLTVL.

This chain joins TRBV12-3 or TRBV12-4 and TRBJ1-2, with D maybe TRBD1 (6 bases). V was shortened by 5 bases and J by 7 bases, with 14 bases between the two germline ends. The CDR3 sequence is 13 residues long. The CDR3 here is CASSPLTGSGYTF. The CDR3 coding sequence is TGTGCCAGCAGTCCCCTGACAGGTAGTGGCTACACCTTC.

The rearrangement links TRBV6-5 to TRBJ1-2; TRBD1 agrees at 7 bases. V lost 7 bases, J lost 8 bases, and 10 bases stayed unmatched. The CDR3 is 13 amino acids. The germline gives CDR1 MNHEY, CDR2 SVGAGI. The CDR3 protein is CASNPGAGGGYTF. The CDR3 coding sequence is TGTGCCAGCAACCCCGGGGCAGGGGGAGGCTACACCTTC.

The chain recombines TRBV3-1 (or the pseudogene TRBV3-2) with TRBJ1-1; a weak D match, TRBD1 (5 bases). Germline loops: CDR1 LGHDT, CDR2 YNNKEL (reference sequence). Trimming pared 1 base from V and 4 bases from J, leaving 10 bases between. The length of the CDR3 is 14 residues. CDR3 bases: TGTGCCAGCAGCCAAGCTCAGGGACTCACTGAAGCTTTCTTT. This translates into CASSQAQGLTEAFF.